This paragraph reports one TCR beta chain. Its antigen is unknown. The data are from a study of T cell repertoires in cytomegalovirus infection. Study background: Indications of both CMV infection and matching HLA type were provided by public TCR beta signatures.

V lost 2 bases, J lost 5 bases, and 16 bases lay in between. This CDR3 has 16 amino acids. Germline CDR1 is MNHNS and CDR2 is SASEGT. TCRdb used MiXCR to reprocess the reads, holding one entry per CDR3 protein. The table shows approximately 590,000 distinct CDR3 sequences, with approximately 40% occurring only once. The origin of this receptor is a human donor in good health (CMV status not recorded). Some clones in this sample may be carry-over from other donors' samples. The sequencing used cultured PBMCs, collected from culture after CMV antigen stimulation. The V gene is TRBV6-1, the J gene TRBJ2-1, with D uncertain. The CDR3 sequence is CASSESPQLRNNEQFF. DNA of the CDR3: TGTGCCAGCAGTGAATCTCCCCAACTCCGAAACAATGAGCAGTTCTTC.